This TCR beta chain came from a study of beta chain features in type 1 diabetes. Study at large: All samples yielded some 110 million examined sorted cells.

Populations obtained by sorting all exceeded 95% purity. Expressed TCRB transcripts got sequenced, as all isolated RNA was reverse transcribed. Repertoires were generated with immunoSEQ multiplex PCR, while TCRdb's copy carries only in-frame clones and drops some. The table includes about 360,000 clones, roughly 12% detected once. The sample holds a few counts of this clone. This CDR3 is built from 14 residues. V gave up 1 base and J gave up 5 bases; unmatched junction bases: 5. CDR1 is MNHEY and CDR2 is SVGAGI in the germline V gene. The receptor's source is a young man in good health. The chain is built from TRBV6-5 and TRBJ2-7; 7 bases align to TRBD1. The sequenced sample was naive CD4+ T cells from blood. CDR3: CASSYLTGRNEQYF. In DNA, the CDR3 is TGTGCCAGCAGTTACTTGACAGGGAGAAACGAGCAGTACTTC.